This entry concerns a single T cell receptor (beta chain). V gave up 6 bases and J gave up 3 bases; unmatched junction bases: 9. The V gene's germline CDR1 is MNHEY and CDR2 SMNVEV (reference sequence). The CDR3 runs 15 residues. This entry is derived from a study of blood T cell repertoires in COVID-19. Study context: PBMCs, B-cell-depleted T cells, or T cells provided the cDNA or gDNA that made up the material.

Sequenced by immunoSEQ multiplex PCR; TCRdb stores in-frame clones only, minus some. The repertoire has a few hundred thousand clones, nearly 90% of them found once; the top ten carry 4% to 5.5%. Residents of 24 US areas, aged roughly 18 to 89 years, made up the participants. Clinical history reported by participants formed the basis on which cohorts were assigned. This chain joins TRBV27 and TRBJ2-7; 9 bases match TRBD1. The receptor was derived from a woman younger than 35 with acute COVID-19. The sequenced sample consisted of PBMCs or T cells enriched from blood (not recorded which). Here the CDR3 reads CASSDTGTGIYEQYF. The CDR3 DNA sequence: TGTGCCAGCAGCGACACCGGGACAGGGATCTACGAGCAGTACTTC.